These 6 T cell receptor beta chains share one sample of origin, sequenced in a study of T cell responses to AZD1222 COVID-19 vaccine. TCRdb keeps only in-frame clones here, not all; method: immunoSEQ multiplex PCR. In the table there are tens of thousands of clones, approximately 83% of which are singletons. This specimen consisted of peripheral blood, obtained on day 0 of AZD1222 vaccination. The receptors here all came from an adult in good health.

The chain is built from TRBV27 and TRBJ2-7; maybe TRBD1 (5 bases). Trimming took 2 bases from V and 0 from J, leaving 11 bases between them. The CDR3 extends over 15 amino acids. The V gene's germline CDR1 is MNHEY and CDR2 SMNVEV (reference sequence). This chain's CDR3 is CASSLAQGYSYEQYF. The CDR3 DNA follows: TGTGCCAGCAGTTTAGCCCAGGGTTACTCCTACGAGCAGTACTTC.

This chain connects TRBV10-3 to TRBJ1-1, with D unresolved. The CDR3 contains 12 residues. In germline, CDR1 is ENHRY, CDR2 SYGVKD. V was pared by 1 base and J by 0 bases, with 0 bases between. The CDR3 DNA reads TGTGCCATCAGTGAGTTGAACACTGAAGCTTTCTTT. This sequence encodes CAISELNTEAFF.

The gene calls are TRBV11-2 and TRBJ2-2; 16 nucleotides agree with TRBD2. V lost 5 bases and J lost 6; bases outside the gene matches: 12. CDR3 length equals 19 residues. Looked up from germline, CDR1 is SGHAT and CDR2 is FQNNGV. The CDR3 coding sequence is TGTGCCAGCAGCCCGGAGGTCCCCGGGACTAGCGGGAGGGCCGGGGAGCTGTTTTTT. Translation: CASSPEVPGTSGRAGELFF. The full variable domain, its missing parts supplied by reference TRBV11-2 and TRBJ2-2, is EAGVAQSPRYKIIEKRQSVAFWCNPISGHATLYWYQQILGQGPKLLIQFQNNGVVDDSQLPKDRFSAERLKGVDSTLKIQPAKLEDSAVYLCASSPEVPGTSGRAGELFFGEGSRLTVL.

The gene calls are TRBV28 and TRBJ1-1, with D perhaps TRBD1 (6 bases). The V end was cut by 7 bases, the J end by 8 bases, with 17 bases between. The germline V gene has CDR1 MDHEN and CDR2 SYDVKM. This CDR3 comprises 13 residues. The CDR3 region is CASTNTGWGEAFF. CDR3 nucleotide sequence: TGTGCCAGCACCAATACAGGGTGGGGGGAAGCTTTCTTT.

The gene calls are TRBV5-6 and TRBJ1-4, with D possibly matching TRBD1 (5 bases). Per the germline V gene, CDR1 is SGHDT and CDR2 is YYEEEE. V lost 0 bases to trimming and J lost 6 bases, with 12 bases between them. CDR3 length: 15 residues. The CDR3 here is CASSLVGGSDEKLFF. In nucleotides, the CDR3 is TGTGCCAGCAGCTTGGTTGGGGGTTCGGATGAAAAACTGTTTTTT.

The V gene is TRBV19, the J gene TRBJ2-7; TRBD2 agrees at 9 bases. CDR3 length equals 17 residues. J was trimmed by 5 bases and V by 0 bases; bases with no gene match: 11. The germline V gene encodes CDR1 LNHDA and CDR2 SQIVND (reference sequence). CDR3 sequence (DNA): TGTGCCAGTAGTATAGATCTATTGGGGACTAGCATCGACGAGCAGTACTTC. Translating gives CASSIDLLGTSIDEQYF. The whole variable domain, remainder taken from reference TRBV19 and TRBJ2-7, is DGGITQSPKYLFRKEGQNVTLSCEQNLNHDAMYWYRQDPGQGLRLIYYSQIVNDFQKGDIAEGYSVSREKKESFPLTVTSAQKNPTAFYLCASSIDLLGTSIDEQYFGPGTRLTVT.